This TCR beta chain was sequenced during a study of spatial heterogeneity in lung cancer. This clonotype was recorded at least ten times. The antigen remains undetermined. Regarding time point: blood at routine non-recurrence follow-up after resection. From germline, CDR1 is MNHEY and CDR2 SVGAGI. Trimming left V 2 bases short and J 0 bases short, with 10 bases between. The CDR3 has 16 residues. Study-wide results and limits: Expanded tumor TCRs that were ubiquitous appeared in blood more at resection than follow-up.

A distinct unique molecular identifier was carried by each TCR cDNA molecule. TCRdb used MiXCR to reprocess the 5' RACE reads, holding one entry per CDR3 protein. The sample holds fewer than 25,000 distinct CDR3 sequences, roughly 9.7% seen once. The rearrangement uses TRBV6-5 and TRBJ1-4; a possible D gene is TRBD1 (6 bases). The sequence derives from a male donor with early-stage non-small cell lung cancer. The input for sequencing was PBMCs, taken at follow-up. The DNA for the CDR3 is TGTGCCAGCAGTTACGAGGCAGGGGCAACTAATGAAAAACTGTTTTTT. The encoded protein is CASSYEAGATNEKLFF.